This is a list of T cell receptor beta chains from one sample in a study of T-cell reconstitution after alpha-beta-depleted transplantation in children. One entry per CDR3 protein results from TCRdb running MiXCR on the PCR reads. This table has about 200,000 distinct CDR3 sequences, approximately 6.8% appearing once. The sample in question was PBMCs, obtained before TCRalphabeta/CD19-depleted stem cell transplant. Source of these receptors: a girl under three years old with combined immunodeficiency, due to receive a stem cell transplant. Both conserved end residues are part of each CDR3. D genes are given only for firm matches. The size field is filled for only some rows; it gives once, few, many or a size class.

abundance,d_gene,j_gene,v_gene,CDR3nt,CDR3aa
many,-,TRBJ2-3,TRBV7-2,TGTGCCAGCAGCCTTCAGCCAGGGGCGGGAGATACGCAGTATTTT,CASSLQPGAGDTQYF
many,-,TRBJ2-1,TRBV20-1,TGCAGTGCTAGAGATCCGGGGAGAAATAGCTACAATGAGCAGTTCTTC,CSARDPGRNSYNEQFF
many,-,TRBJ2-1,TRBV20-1,TGCAGTGCTAGTTTTATTAGTGGCTTCAGCTCCTACAATGAGCAGTTCTTC,CSASFISGFSSYNEQFF
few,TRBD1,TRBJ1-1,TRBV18,TGTGCCAGCTCGGCCGGGACAGGGGGCATAGGCACTGAAGCTTTCTTT,CASSAGTGGIGTEAFF
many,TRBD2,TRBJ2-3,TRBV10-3,TGTGCCATCAGTGATCCCCTAGGACTAGCGGGGGCTTCAGATACGCAGTATTTT,CAISDPLGLAGASDTQYF
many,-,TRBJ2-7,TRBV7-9,TGTGCCAGCAGCCAGGCAAACAGCGAGCAGTACTTC,CASSQANSEQYF
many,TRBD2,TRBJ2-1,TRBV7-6,TGTGCCAGCAGCTTAGTTCAAGTACGGAAGCGGGAGGACTACAATGAGCAGTTCTTC,CASSLVQVRKREDYNEQFF
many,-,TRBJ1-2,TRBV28,TGTGCCAGCATAAGTGAGAGGATCTATGGCTACACCTTC,CASISERIYGYTF
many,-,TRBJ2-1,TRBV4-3,TGCGCCAGCAGCCAAGAATTGCCCCCTCCCTACAATGAGCAGTTCTTC,CASSQELPPPYNEQFF
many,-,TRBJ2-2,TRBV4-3,TGCGCCAGCAGCCTCAAAAAGGCGGTACCGGGACGGAGATTAGCGAACACCGGGGAGCTGTTTTTT,CASSLKKAVPGRRLANTGELFF
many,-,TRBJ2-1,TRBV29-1,TGCAGCGTCCCCTGGAACTACAATGAGCAGTTCTTC,CSVPWNYNEQFF
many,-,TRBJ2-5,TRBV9,TGTGCCAGCAGCGGAGGGGGGCTGGAGACCCAGTACTTC,CASSGGGLETQYF
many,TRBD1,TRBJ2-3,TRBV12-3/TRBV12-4,TGTGCCATCTCGTCGGGACAGAGCACAGATACGCAGTATTTT,CAISSGQSTDTQYF
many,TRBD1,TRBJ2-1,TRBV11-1,TGTGCCAGCAGCTCGGACAGGGCCCAAGGGTCCGACTACAATGAGCAGTTCTTC,CASSSDRAQGSDYNEQFF
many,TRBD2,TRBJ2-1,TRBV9,TGTGCCAGCAGCTCTACCCCTATAGCGGGGGAGCGCAATGAGCAGTTCTTC,CASSSTPIAGERNEQFF
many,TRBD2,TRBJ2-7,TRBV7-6,TGTGCCAGCAGCTTACATCCGGGAGGGCCCGAGCAGTACTTC,CASSLHPGGPEQYF
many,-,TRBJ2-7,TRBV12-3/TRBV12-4,TGTGCCAGCAGTTTACTAGCGACGTCCTACGAGCAGTACTTC,CASSLLATSYEQYF
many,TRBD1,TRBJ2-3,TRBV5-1,TGCGCCAGCAGCTTAATGCGGGACAGGGCTTCAGATACGCAGTATTTT,CASSLMRDRASDTQYF
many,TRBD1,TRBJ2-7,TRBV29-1,TGCAGCGTCTTGGACAGGGATTCCTACGAGCAGTACTTC,CSVLDRDSYEQYF
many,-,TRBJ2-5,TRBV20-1,TGCAGTGCTAGCCGCCTTTATCCGGGCGAGACCCAGTACTTC,CSASRLYPGETQYF
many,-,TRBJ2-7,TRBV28,TGTGCCAGCAGTTTATCGTCCGGAGGGCCCTACGAGCAGTACTTC,CASSLSSGGPYEQYF
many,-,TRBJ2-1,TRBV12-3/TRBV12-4,TGTGCCAGCAGTTTTGAGGGCAATGAGCAGTTCTTC,CASSFEGNEQFF
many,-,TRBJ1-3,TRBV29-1,TGCAGCTTTAGTGCTGGAAACACCATATATTTT,CSFSAGNTIYF
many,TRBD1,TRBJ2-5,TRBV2,TGTGCCAGCGGACGAGGACAGGCTTCCCAAGAGACCCAGTACTTC,CASGRGQASQETQYF
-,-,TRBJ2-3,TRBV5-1,TGCGCCAGCAGCTTGGGGCAGGGGTGGACAGATACGCAGTATTTT,CASSLGQGWTDTQYF
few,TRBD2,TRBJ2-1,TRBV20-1,TGCAGCGCCGCCTCGGGGGGGGGCTCCTACAATGAGCAGTTCTTC,CSAASGGGSYNEQFF
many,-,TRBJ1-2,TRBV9,TGTGCCAGCAGCGTAGTTGGGCATGGCTACACCTTC,CASSVVGHGYTF
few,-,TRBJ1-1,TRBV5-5,TGTGCCAGCAGCTTGGAGGTGCGCCAGAACACTGAAGCTTTCTTT,CASSLEVRQNTEAFF
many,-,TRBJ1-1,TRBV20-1,TGCAGTGCTAGATTAGGGGGTTGGAACACTGAAGCTTTCTTT,CSARLGGWNTEAFF
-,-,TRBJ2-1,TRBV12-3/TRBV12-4,TGTGCCAGCAGTTTATTAGATACCAATGAGCAGTTCTTC,CASSLLDTNEQFF
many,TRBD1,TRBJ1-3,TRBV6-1,TGTGCCAGCAACCCCGACAGGGCCTCTGGAAACACCATATATTTT,CASNPDRASGNTIYF
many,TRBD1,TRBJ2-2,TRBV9,TGTGCCAGCAGCGTAACCAGGGGGCGATACGGGGAGCTGTTTTTT,CASSVTRGRYGELFF
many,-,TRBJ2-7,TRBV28,TGTGCCAGCAGCCTGGGACTTCTCTCCTACGAGCAGTACTTC,CASSLGLLSYEQYF
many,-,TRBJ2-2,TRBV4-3,TGCGCCAGCAGCCAAGGACAGTCGACCGGGGAGCTGTTTTTT,CASSQGQSTGELFF
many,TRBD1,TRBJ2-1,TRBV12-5,TGTGCTAGTGGGACAGGGTCCCCTGAGCAGTTCTTC,CASGTGSPEQFF
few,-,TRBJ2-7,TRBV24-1,TGTGCCACCAGTGACCGTTCCCGTGGGGGCTACGAGCAGTACTTC,CATSDRSRGGYEQYF
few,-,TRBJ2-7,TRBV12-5,TGTGCTAGTGGTTTGGGCCGGGCGCCCGGACGGAGTCCCCACGAGCAGTACTTC,CASGLGRAPGRSPHEQYF
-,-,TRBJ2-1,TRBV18,TGTGCCAGCTCACCAGGTGACACAGCCTACAATGAGCAGTTCTTC,CASSPGDTAYNEQFF
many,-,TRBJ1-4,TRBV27,TGTGCCAGCAGTTTAAACCGGGACATTGCAACTAATGAAAAACTGTTTTTT,CASSLNRDIATNEKLFF
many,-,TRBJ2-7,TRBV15,TGTGCCACCAGGCGAGAGGTCGGGTCCTACGAGCAGTACTTC,CATRREVGSYEQYF
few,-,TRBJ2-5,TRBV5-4,TGTGCCAGCAGCTTTTGGAAAGGAGAGACCCAGTACTTC,CASSFWKGETQYF
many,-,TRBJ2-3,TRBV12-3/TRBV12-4,TGTGCCAGCAGCCTCGTGGATACGCAGTATTTT,CASSLVDTQYF
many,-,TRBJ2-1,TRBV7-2,TGTGCCAGCAGCTTCCCCGAGGTGAGGGGCAATGAGCAGTTCTTC,CASSFPEVRGNEQFF
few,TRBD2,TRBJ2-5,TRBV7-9,TGTGCCAGCAGCCTGCAGGGACTAGCGGGACCGACCCAGTACTTC,CASSLQGLAGPTQYF
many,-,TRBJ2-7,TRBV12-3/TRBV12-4,TGTGCCAGCAGTTCCCTCAGGGTAAGAGTCGAGCAGTACTTC,CASSSLRVRVEQYF
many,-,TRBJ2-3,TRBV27,TGTGCCAGCAGTTTAGGGGCCAGCACCACAGATACGCAGTATTTT,CASSLGASTTDTQYF
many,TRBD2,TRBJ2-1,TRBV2,TGTGCCAGCAGTGTAAGTCTAGCGGAGAAGAGCTCCTACAATGAGCAGTTCTTC,CASSVSLAEKSSYNEQFF
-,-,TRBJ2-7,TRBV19,TGTGCCAGTAGTCCACAGCGGGCTTCCTACGAGCAGTACTTC,CASSPQRASYEQYF